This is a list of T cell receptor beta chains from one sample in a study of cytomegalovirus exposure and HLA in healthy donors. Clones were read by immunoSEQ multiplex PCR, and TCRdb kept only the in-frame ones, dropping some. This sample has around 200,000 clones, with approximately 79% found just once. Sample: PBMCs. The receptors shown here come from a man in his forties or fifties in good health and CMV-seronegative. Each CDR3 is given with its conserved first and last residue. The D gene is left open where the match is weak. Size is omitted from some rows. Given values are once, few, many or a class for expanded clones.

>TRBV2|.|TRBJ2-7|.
CASSPRDIYEQYF
TGTGCCAGCAGTCCCCGGGACATCTACGAGCAGTACTTC
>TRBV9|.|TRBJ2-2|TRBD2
CASTPSSGLAGGPRAGELFF
TGTGCCAGCACCCCCTCGAGTGGGCTAGCGGGAGGGCCTAGGGCCGGGGAGCTGTTTTTT
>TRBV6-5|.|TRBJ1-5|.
CASSYSRGSHGPQHF
TGTGCCAGCAGTTACTCCCGGGGGTCCCATGGGCCCCAGCATTTT
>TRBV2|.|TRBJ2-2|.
CASSESVGYTGELFF
TGTGCCAGCAGTGAGTCGGTCGGGTACACCGGGGAGCTGTTTTTT
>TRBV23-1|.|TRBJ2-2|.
CASAAGWEDTGELFF
TGCGCCAGCGCGGCGGGGTGGGAGGACACCGGGGAGCTGTTTTTT
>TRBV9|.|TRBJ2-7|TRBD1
CASSADPQGAEQYF
TGTGCCAGCAGCGCCGATCCACAGGGGGCCGAGCAGTACTTC
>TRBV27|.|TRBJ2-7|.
CASSFRVSEGRGAAGEQYF
TGTGCCAGCAGTTTTAGAGTGTCGGAGGGACGGGGGGCCGCTGGCGAGCAGTACTTC
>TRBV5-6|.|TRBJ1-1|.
CASSWGVEAFF
TGTGCCAGCAGCTGGGGGGTTGAAGCTTTCTTT
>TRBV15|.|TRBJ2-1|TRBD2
CATSRGSGSAYNEQFF
TGTGCCACCAGCAGAGGTAGCGGGAGCGCCTACAATGAGCAGTTCTTC
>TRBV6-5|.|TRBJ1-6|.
CASSYTQTGSISPLHF
TGTGCCAGCAGTTACACCCAGACAGGATCGATTTCACCCCTCCACTTT
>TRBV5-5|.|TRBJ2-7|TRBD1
CASSGGQSSYEQYF
TGTGCCAGCAGCGGGGGACAGAGCTCCTACGAGCAGTACTTC
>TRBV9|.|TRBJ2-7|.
CASSVGSSVSYEQYF
TGTGCCAGCAGCGTAGGGTCTAGTGTCTCCTACGAGCAGTACTTC
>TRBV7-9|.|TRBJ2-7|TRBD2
CSSSLAGTREQYF
TGTTCCAGCAGCTTAGCGGGGACACGCGAGCAGTACTTC
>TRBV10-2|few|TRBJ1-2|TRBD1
CASSESRTGYNYGYTF
TGCGCCAGCAGTGAGTCCCGGACAGGATATAACTATGGCTACACCTTC
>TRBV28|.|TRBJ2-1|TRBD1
CASSPGTGGMFEQFF
TGTGCCAGCAGTCCCGGGACAGGGGGAATGTTTGAGCAGTTCTTC
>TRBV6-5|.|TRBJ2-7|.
CASRDIAYEQYF
TGTGCCAGCCGGGACATTGCCTACGAGCAGTACTTC
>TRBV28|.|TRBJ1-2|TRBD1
CASRSSGTGLHGYTF
TGTGCCAGCAGATCCTCCGGGACAGGGCTCCATGGCTACACCTTC
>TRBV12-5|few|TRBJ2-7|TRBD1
CASGLATGQVSYEQYF
TGTGCTAGTGGTTTGGCGACGGGACAGGTTTCCTACGAGCAGTACTTC
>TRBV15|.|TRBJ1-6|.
CATSRAPDSPLHF
TGTGCCACCAGCAGAGCCCCAGATTCACCCCTCCACTTT
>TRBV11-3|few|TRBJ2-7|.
CASSSRGGYEQYF
TGTGCCAGCAGCTCTAGGGGGGGGTACGAGCAGTACTTC
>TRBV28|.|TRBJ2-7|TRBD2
CASTLAGVSYEQYF
TGTGCCAGCACCTTAGCGGGGGTCTCCTACGAGCAGTACTTC
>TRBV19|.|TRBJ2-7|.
CASSNRYEQYF
TGTGCCAGTAGTAACAGGTACGAGCAGTACTTC
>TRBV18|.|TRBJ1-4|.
CASSPQKTGSSEKLFF
TGTGCCAGCTCACCACAAAAAACGGGATCGAGTGAAAAACTGTTTTTT
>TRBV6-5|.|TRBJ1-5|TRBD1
CASSKRDRGYQPQHF
TGTGCCAGCAGTAAACGGGACAGGGGATATCAGCCCCAGCATTTT
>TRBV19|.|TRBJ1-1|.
CASNQQGRNTEAFF
TGTGCCAGTAACCAACAGGGACGGAACACTGAAGCTTTCTTT
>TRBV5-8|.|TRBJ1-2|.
CASSPRRENYGYTF
TGTGCCAGCAGCCCCAGGCGGGAGAACTATGGCTACACCTTC
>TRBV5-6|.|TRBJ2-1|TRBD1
CASSGSLLTGGYNEQFF
TGTGCCAGCAGCGGTAGTCTTCTTACAGGGGGCTACAATGAGCAGTTCTTC
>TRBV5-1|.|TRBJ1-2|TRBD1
CASSSGQFYGYTF
TGCGCCAGCAGCTCGGGACAGTTCTATGGCTACACCTTC
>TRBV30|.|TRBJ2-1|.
CAWSGGRSSSYNEQFF
TGTGCCTGGAGTGGGGGCAGGTCAAGCTCCTACAATGAGCAGTTCTTC
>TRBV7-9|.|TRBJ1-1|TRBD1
CASSFDRGRTDTEAFF
TGTGCCAGCAGCTTCGACAGGGGGCGGACGGACACTGAAGCTTTCTTT
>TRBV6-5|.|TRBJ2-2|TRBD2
CASSGTSLTGELFF
TGTGCCAGCAGTGGGACTAGTCTGACCGGGGAGCTGTTTTTT
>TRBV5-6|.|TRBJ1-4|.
CASSFRAVADEKLFF
TGTGCCAGCAGCTTCAGAGCGGTCGCGGATGAAAAACTGTTTTTT
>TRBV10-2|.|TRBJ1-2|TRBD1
CASSGTGLDGYTF
TGCGCCAGCAGCGGGACAGGGCTCGATGGCTACACCTTC
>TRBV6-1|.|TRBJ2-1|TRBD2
CASSAVYLAGGRQYNEQFF
TGTGCCAGCAGTGCCGTTTATCTTGCGGGAGGCCGACAGTACAATGAGCAGTTCTTC
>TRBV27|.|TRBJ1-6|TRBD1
CASRFFDRERSPLHF
TGTGCCAGCAGATTCTTTGACAGGGAGCGGTCACCCCTCCACTTT
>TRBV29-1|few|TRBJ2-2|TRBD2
CSVEARAGFNGELFF
TGCAGCGTTGAGGCTCGAGCGGGATTCAACGGGGAGCTGTTTTTT
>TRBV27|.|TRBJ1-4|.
CASRAGWGSTNEKLFF
TGTGCCAGCAGGGCAGGGTGGGGATCAACTAATGAAAAACTGTTTTTT
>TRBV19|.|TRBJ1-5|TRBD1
CASRSGTGVYSNQPQHF
TGTGCCAGTAGGTCCGGGACAGGGGTTTATAGCAATCAGCCCCAGCATTTT
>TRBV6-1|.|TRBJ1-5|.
CASSEQYSNQPQHF
TGTGCCAGCAGTGAACAGTATAGCAATCAGCCCCAGCATTTT
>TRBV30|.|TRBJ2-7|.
CAWSPWDTTYEQYF
TGTGCCTGGAGTCCTTGGGACACAACCTACGAGCAGTACTTC
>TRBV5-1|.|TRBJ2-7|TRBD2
CASSLGSGMGEQYF
TGCGCCAGCAGCTTGGGTAGCGGGATGGGCGAGCAGTACTTC
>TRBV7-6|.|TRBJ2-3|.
CASSLAVSGAADTQYF
TGTGCCAGCAGCTTAGCAGTTAGTGGGGCCGCAGATACGCAGTATTTT
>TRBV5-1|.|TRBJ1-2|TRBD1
CASSLKGQGADYGYTF
TGCGCCAGCAGCTTAAAGGGACAGGGGGCGGACTATGGCTACACCTTC
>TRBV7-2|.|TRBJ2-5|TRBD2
CASSLSREEGTQYF
TGTGCCAGCAGCTTATCACGGGAGGAGGGGACCCAGTACTTC
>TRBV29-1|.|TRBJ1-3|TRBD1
CSVRDSPGNTIYF
TGCAGCGTCCGGGACAGCCCTGGAAACACCATATATTTT
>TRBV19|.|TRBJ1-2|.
CASSIGQEGYGYTF
TGTGCCAGTAGTATAGGGCAGGAAGGTTATGGCTACACCTTC
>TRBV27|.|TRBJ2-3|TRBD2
CASNAAGGRARADTQYF
TGTGCCAGCAACGCCGCAGGAGGGAGGGCCAGGGCAGATACGCAGTATTTT
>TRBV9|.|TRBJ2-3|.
CASSPGGAPTDTQYF
TGTGCCAGCAGCCCAGGAGGGGCGCCCACAGATACGCAGTATTTT